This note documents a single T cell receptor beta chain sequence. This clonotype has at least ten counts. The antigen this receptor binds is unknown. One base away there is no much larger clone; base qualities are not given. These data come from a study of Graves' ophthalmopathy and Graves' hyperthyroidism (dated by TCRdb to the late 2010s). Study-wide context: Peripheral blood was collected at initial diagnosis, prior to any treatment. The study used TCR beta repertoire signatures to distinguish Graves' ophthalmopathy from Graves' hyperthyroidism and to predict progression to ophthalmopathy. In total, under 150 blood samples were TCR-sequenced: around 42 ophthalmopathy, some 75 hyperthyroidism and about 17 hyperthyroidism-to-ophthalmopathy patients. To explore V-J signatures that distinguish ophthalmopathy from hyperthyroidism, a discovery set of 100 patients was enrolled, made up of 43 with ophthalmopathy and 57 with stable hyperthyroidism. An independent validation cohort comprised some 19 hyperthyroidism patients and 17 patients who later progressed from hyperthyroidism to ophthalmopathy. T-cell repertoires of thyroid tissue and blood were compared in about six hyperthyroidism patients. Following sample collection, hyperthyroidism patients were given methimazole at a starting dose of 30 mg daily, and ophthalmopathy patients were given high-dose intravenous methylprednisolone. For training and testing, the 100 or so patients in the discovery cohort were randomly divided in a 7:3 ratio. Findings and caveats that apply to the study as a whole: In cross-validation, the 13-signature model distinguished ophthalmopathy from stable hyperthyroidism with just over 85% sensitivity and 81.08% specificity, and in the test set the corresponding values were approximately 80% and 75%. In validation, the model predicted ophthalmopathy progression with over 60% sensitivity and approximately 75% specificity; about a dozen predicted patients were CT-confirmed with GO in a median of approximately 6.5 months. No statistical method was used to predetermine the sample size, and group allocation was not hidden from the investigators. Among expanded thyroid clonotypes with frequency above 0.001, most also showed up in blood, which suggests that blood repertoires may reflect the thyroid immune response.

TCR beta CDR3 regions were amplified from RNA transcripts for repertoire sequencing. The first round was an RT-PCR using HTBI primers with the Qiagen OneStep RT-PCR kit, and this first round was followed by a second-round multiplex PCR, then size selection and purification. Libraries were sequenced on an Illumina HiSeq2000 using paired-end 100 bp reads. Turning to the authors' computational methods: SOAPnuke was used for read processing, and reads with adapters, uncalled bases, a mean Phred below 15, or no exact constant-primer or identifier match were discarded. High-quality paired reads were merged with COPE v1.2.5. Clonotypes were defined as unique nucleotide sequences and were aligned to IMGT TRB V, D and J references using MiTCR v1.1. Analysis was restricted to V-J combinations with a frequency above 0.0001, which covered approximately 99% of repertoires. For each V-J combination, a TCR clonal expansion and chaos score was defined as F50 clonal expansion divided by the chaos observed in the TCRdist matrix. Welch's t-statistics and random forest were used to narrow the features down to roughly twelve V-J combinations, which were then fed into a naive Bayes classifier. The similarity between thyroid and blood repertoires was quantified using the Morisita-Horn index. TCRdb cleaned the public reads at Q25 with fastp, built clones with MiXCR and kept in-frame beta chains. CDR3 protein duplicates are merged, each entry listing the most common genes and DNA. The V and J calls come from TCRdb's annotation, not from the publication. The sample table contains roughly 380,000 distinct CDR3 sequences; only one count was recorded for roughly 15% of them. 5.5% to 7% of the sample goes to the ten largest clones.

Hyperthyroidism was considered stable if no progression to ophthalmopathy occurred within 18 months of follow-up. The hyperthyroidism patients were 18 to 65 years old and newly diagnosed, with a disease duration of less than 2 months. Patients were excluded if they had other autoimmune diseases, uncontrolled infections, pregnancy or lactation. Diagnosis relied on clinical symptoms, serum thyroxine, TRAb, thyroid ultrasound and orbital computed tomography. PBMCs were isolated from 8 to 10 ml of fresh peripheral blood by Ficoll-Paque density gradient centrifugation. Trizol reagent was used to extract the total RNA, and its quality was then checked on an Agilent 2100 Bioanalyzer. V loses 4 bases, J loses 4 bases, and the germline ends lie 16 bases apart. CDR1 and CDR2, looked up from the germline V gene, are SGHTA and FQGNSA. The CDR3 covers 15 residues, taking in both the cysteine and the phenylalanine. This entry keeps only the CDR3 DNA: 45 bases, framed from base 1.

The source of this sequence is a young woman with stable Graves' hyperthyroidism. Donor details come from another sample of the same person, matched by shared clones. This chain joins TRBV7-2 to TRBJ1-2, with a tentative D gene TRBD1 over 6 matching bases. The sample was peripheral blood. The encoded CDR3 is CASSSVRGAFYGYTF. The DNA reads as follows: TGTGCCAGCAGCTCTGTTAGGGGGGCGTTCTATGGCTACACCTTC.